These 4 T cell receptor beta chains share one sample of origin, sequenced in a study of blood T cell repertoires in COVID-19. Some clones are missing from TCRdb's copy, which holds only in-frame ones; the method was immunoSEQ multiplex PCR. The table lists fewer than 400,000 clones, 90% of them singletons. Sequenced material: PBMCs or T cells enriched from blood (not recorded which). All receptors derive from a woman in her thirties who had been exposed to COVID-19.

The CDR3 region is CASSQGLGQTYEQYF. CDR3 nucleotide sequence: TGTGCCAGCAGCCAGGGACTGGGGCAAACCTACGAGCAGTACTTC. The chain is built from TRBV4-2 and TRBJ2-7; maybe TRBD2 (6 bases). The CDR3 is 15 residues long. V dropped 3 bases and J dropped 2 bases, with 14 bases sitting between them. Germline V CDR1 and CDR2: LGHNA, YNFKEQ.

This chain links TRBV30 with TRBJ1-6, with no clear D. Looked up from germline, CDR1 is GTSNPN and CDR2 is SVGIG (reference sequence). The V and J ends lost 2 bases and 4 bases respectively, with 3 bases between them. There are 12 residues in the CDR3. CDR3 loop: CAWSLYNSPLHF. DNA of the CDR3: TGTGCCTGGAGTCTATATAATTCACCCCTCCACTTT.

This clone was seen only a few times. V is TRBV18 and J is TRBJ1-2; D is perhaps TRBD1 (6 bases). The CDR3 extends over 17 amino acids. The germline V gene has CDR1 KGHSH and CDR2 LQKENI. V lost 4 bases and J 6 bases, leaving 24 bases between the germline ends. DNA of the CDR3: TGTGCCAGCTCACGCGGGCCCACACAGGGACTAGATAATGGCTACACCTTC. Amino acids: CASSRGPTQGLDNGYTF.

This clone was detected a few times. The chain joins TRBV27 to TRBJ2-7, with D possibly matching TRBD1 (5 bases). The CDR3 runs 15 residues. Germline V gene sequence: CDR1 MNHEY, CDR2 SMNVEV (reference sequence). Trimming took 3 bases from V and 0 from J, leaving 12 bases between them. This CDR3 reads CASSFQGQSSYEQYF. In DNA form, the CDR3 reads TGTGCCAGCAGTTTTCAGGGCCAGAGCTCCTACGAGCAGTACTTC.